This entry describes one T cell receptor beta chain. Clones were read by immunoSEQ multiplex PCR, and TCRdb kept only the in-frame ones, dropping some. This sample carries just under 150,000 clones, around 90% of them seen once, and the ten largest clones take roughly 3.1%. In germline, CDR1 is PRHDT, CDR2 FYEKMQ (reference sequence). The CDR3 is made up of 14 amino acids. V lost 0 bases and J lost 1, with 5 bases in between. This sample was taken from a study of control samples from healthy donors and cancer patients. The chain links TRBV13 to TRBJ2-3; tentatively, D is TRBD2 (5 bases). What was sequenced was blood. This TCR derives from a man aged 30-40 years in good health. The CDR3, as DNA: TGTGCCAGCAGCTTAGGCGGGGGCACAGATACGCAGTATTTT. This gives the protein CASSLGGGTDTQYF.